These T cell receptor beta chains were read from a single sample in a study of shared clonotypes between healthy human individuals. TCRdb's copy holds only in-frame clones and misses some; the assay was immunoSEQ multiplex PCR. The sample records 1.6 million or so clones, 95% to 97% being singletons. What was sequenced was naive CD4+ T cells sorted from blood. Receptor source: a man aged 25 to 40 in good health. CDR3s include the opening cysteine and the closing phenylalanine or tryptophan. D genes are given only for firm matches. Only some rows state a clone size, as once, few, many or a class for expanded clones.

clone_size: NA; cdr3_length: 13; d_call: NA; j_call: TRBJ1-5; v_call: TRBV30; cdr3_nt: TGTGCCTGGAGCAGGGATAGCAATCAGCCCCAGCATTTT; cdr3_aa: CAWSRDSNQPQHF
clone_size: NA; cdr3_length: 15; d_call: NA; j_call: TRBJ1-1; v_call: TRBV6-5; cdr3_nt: TGTGCCAGCAGTTACTCGGATACAGGGAACACTGAAGCTTTCTTT; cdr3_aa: CASSYSDTGNTEAFF
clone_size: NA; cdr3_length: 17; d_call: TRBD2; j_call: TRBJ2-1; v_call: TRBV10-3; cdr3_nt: TGTGCCATCAGTGGGACTAGCGGGAGGGACCCGGGGAATGAGCAGTTCTTC; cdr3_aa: CAISGTSGRDPGNEQFF
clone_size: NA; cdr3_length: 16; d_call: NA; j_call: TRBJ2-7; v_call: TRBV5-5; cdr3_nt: TGTGCCAGCAGCGACCAAAAGCTCCGACAGTCCTACGAGCAGTACTTC; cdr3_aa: CASSDQKLRQSYEQYF
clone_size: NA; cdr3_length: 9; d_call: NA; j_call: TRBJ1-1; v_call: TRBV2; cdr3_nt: TGTGCCAGCAGGCCCGAGGCTTTCTTT; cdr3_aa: CASRPEAFF
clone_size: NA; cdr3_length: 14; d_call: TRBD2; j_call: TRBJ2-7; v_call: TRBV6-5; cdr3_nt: TGTGCCAGCAGTATAGCGGGAGGGCCCTACGAGCAGTACTTC; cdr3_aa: CASSIAGGPYEQYF
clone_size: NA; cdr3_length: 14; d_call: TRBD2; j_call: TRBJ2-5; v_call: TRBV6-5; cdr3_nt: TGTGCCACACGAACTAGCGGGGCCCAAGAGACCCAGTACTTC; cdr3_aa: CATRTSGAQETQYF
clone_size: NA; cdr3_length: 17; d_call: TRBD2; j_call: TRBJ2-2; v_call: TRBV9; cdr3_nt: TGTGCCAGCAGCGAGACTAGCGGGAGCGGAAACACCGGGGAGCTGTTTTTT; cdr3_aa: CASSETSGSGNTGELFF
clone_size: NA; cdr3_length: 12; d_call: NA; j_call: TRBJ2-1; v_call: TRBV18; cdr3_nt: TGTGCCAGCTCACCAGTAAGAAGTGAGCAGTTCTTC; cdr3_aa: CASSPVRSEQFF
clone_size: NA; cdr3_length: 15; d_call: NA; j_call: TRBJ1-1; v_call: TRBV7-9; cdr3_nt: TGTGCCAGCAGCGAGCAGCGAGTGGGAGTAACTGAAGCTTTCTTT; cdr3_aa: CASSEQRVGVTEAFF
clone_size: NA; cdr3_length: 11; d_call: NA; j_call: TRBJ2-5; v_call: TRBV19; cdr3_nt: TGTGCCAGTAGTATCCAAGAGACCCAGTACTTC; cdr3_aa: CASSIQETQYF
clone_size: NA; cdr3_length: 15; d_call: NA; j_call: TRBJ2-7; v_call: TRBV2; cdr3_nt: TGTGCCAGCAGTGAAGTGGGGGCGGGAACCTACGAGCAGTACTTC; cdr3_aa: CASSEVGAGTYEQYF
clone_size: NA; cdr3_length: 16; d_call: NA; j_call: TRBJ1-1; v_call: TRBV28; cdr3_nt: TGTGCCAGCAGTTCTGGGGGTTGGCAAATGAACACTGAAGCTTTCTTT; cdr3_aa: CASSSGGWQMNTEAFF
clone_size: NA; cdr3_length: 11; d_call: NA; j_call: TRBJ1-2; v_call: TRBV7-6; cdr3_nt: TGTGCCACCAGAGGGGGGGGTGGCTACACCTTC; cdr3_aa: CATRGGGGYTF
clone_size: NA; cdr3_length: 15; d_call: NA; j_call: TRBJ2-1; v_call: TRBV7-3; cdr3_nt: TGTGCCAGCAGCTCACCAGGGAGCTCCTACAATGAGCAGTTCTTC; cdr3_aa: CASSSPGSSYNEQFF
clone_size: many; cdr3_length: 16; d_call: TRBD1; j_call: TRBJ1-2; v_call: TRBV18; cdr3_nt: TGTGCCAGCTCACCTATACCAGGGACAGAAGACTATGGCTACACCTTC; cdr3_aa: CASSPIPGTEDYGYTF
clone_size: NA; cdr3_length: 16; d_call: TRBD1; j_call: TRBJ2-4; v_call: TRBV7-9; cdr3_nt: TGTGCCAGCGCGGGGCGGGGACAGGGCCTCGGGGACATTCAGTACTTC; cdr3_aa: CASAGRGQGLGDIQYF
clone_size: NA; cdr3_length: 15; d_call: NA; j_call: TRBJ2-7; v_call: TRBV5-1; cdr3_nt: TGCGCCAGCAGCTTAATAGTGGGCTCTTCCTACGAGCAGTACTTC; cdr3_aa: CASSLIVGSSYEQYF
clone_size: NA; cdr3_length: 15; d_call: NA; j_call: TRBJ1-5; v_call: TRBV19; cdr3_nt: TGTGCCAGTAGTATTTTTCTGCTGGGGCATCAGCCCCAGCATTTT; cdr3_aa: CASSIFLLGHQPQHF
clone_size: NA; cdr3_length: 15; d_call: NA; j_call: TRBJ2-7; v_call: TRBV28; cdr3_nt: TGTGCCAGCAGTCCATTGACAGGTAGCTACGACGAGCAGTACTTC; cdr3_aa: CASSPLTGSYDEQYF
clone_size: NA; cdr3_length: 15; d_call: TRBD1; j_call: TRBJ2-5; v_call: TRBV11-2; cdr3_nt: TGTGCCAGCAGTACGATCAGGGGGCTTGGGAAGACCCAGTACTTC; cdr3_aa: CASSTIRGLGKTQYF
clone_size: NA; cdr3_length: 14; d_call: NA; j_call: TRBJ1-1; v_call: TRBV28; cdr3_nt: TGTGCCAGCAGTTTGGTGGGGGTGAACACTGAAGCTTTCTTT; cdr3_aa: CASSLVGVNTEAFF
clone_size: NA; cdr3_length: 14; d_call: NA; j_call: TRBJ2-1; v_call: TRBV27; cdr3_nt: TGTGCCAGCAGACCTACTCAGGTACTCGGTGAGCAGTTCTTC; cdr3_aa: CASRPTQVLGEQFF
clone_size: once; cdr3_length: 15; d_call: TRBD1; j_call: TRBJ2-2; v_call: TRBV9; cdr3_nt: TGTGCCAGCAGCTCCCGGGGACAGAGCACCGGGGAGCTGTTTTTT; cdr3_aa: CASSSRGQSTGELFF
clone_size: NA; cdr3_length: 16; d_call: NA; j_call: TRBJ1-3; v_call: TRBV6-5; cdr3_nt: TGTGCCAGCAGTTACTCGGGGAGTTCGCCTGGAAACACCATATATTTT; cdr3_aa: CASSYSGSSPGNTIYF
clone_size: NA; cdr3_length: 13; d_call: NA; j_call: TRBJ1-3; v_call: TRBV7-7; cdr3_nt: TGTGCCAGCAGCTTAAGCTCTGGAAACACCATATATTTT; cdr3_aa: CASSLSSGNTIYF
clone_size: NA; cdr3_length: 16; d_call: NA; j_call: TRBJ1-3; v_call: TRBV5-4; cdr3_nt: TGTGCCAGCAGCTCCCCTGGACGGCAATCTGGAAACACCATATATTTT; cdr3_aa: CASSSPGRQSGNTIYF
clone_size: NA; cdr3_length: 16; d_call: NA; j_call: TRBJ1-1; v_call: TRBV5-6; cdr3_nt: TGTGCCAGCAGTTTTGGGGGCAGGGGCAGGGCCACTGAAGCTTTCTTT; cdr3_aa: CASSFGGRGRATEAFF
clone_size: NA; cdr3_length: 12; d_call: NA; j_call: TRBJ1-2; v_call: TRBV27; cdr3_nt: TGTGCCAGCAGTTTTTTAGGGGCTGGCTACACCTTC; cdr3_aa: CASSFLGAGYTF
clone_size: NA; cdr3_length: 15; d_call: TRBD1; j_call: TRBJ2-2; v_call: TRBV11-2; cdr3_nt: TGTGCCAGCAGCTTTAGGACAGGGGACACCGGGGAGCTGTTTTTT; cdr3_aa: CASSFRTGDTGELFF
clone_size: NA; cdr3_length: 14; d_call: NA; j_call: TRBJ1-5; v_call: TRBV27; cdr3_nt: TGTGCCAGCAGCAAGTTGGCGGGCAATCAGCCCCAGCATTTT; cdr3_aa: CASSKLAGNQPQHF
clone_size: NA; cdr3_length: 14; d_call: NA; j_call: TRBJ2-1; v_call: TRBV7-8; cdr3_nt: TGTGCCAGCAGCTTAGTCCCAGGGGACCCCCTGATTTTCTTC; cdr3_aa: CASSLVPGDPLIFF
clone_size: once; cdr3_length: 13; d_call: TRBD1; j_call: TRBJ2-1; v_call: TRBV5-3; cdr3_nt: TGTGCCAGAAGCCAAGACAGGGACGATGAGCAGTTCTTC; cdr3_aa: CARSQDRDDEQFF
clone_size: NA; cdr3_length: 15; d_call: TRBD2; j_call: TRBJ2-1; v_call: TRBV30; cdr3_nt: TGTGCCTGGAGTGCGGGGGGACGATACTACAATGAGCAGTTCTTC; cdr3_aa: CAWSAGGRYYNEQFF
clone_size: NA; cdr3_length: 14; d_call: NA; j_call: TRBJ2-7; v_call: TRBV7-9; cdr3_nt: TGTGCCAGCAGCATACAGGGCCCCCTTTACGAGCAGTACTTC; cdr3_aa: CASSIQGPLYEQYF
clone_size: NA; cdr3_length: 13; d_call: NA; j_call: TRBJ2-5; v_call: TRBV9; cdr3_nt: TGTGCCAGCAGCGTAAGGGCGGTGGAGACCCAGTACTTC; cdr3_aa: CASSVRAVETQYF
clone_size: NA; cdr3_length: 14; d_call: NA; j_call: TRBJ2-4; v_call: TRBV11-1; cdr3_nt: TGTGCCAGCAGCTCCGACCTAAAGGGGAACATTCAGTACTTC; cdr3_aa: CASSSDLKGNIQYF
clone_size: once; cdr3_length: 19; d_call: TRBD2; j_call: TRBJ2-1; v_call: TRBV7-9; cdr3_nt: TGTGCCAGCAGCCTTTCCCACGATAGCGGGATCAGCTCCTACAATGAGCAGTTCTTC; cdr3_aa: CASSLSHDSGISSYNEQFF
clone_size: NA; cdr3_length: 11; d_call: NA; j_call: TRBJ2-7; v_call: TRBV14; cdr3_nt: TGTGCCAGCAGCCAAGCGTACGAGCAGTACTTC; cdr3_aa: CASSQAYEQYF
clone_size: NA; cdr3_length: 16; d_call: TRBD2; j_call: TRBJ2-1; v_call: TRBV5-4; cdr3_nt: TGTGCCAGCAGCCCTGCAAGCCTAGCGGGTTACAATGAGCAGTTCTTC; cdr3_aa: CASSPASLAGYNEQFF
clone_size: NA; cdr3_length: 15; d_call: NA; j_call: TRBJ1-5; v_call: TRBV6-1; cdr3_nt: TGTGCCAGCACCAACGGGGGTTCCCCAAATCAGCCCCAGCATTTT; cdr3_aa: CASTNGGSPNQPQHF
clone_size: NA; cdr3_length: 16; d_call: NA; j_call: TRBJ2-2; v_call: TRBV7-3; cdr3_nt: TGTGCCAGCAGCTTGGGACCGGTCGAATACACCGGGGAGCTGTTTTTT; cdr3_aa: CASSLGPVEYTGELFF